Below are 30 T cell receptor beta chains sequenced from a single sample in a study of CD8 T cells in ankylosing spondylitis. TCRdb processed the 5' RACE reads anew with MiXCR; each CDR3 protein has one entry. Here the sample spans 100,000 to 150,000 distinct CDR3 sequences, approximately 9.9% being singletons. Sequences were obtained from blood, either unsorted or a sorted T cell fraction (not recorded which). Source of these receptors: a male donor with ankylosing spondylitis or in good health (not recorded which).

This clonotype was counted between two and nine times. The genes are TRBV25-1 and TRBJ2-7; D gene uncertain. Germline CDR1 reads MGHDK; CDR2 reads SYGVNS. The CDR3 covers 15 residues. The V and J ends lost 3 bases and 1 base respectively, with 13 bases between them. The CDR3 sequence: CASSDGGDASYEQYF. The CDR3 DNA is TGTGCCAGCAGTGACGGTGGCGATGCGTCCTACGAGCAGTACTTC.

This clonotype was counted at least ten times. V is TRBV5-5 and J is TRBJ2-2; D remains unclear. The CDR3 is 15 residues long. The germline V gene has CDR1 SGHKS and CDR2 YYEKEE (reference sequence). Trimming removed 4 bases from V and 0 bases from J, with 10 bases in between. Here the CDR3 reads CASSPAGPNTGELFF. The CDR3 nucleotides read TGTGCCAGCAGCCCTGCTGGGCCGAACACCGGGGAGCTGTTTTTT.

This clonotype was counted at least ten times. The chain is built from TRBV24-1 and TRBJ2-3; D is uncertain. Per the germline V gene, CDR1 is KGHDR and CDR2 is SFDVKD. The CDR3 has 13 residues. The V gene lost 2 bases and the J gene lost 6 bases, with 8 bases spanning the gap. The DNA of the CDR3 is TGTGCCACCAGTGATTCAACATCGGATACGCAGTATTTT. This encodes CATSDSTSDTQYF.

The V gene is TRBV6-2 or TRBV6-3, the J gene TRBJ2-2, with D perhaps matching TRBD2 (6 bases). The V gene's germline CDR1 is MNHEY and CDR2 SVGEGT. With 7 bases removed from V and 0 bases from J, the gap between germline ends came to 9 bases. The CDR3 contains 14 residues. The CDR3 DNA reads as TGTGCCAGCAATACGGGGGCGAACACCGGGGAGCTGTTTTTT. It encodes CASNTGANTGELFF.

This clonotype was detected ten times or more. The rearrangement uses TRBV11-2 and TRBJ2-7; 10 nucleotides line up with TRBD2. The CDR3 length is 15 residues. Germline CDR1 SGHAT, CDR2 FQNNGV. V was pared by 3 bases and J by 2 bases, with 4 bases of the junction left unmatched. CDR3 bases: TGTGCCAGCAGCTTGAGGACTAGCGGCACCTACGAGCAGTACTTC. Its translation: CASSLRTSGTYEQYF.

This clonotype has a count of ten or more. The V call is TRBV20-1, the J call TRBJ2-5, with 8 bases that match TRBD2. The germline CDR1 and CDR2 sequences are DFQATT and SNEGSKA (reference sequence). The V and J ends lost 5 bases and 1 base, in that order; junction bases with no gene match: 9. The CDR3 contains 15 residues. This chain's CDR3 is CSAETSAEFQETQYF. CDR3 nucleotides: TGCAGTGCTGAGACTAGCGCCGAGTTCCAAGAGACCCAGTACTTC.

This clonotype was seen many times. The V and J genes are TRBV29-1 and TRBJ2-7; D assignment may be TRBD1 or TRBD2 (6 bases each). This CDR3 region has 13 residues. Germline CDR1 is SQVTM and CDR2 is ANQGSEA. Trimming stripped 6 bases from V and 3 bases from J, with 15 bases between. The CDR3 region is CSVKAGGSYEQYF. The CDR3 nucleotides are TGCAGCGTAAAGGCCGGGGGCAGCTACGAGCAGTACTTC.

In this sample, this clonotype turned up many times. J is TRBJ1-6 and V is TRBV20-1; D not certain. The CDR3 runs 14 residues. Germline CDR1 reads DFQATT; CDR2 reads SNEGSKA (reference sequence). Trimming shortened V by 4 bases and J by 9 bases, and 16 bases separated the two germline ends. The CDR3 DNA reads as TGCAGTGCTAAACCGGCCCGAGATGGTTCACCCCTCCACTTT. It codes for CSAKPARDGSPLHF.

This clonotype has ten or more counts. The chain joins TRBV29-1 to TRBJ2-7; the D gene is possibly TRBD1 (6 bases). This CDR3 region has 14 residues. From germline, CDR1 is SQVTM and CDR2 ANQGSEA. Trimming removed 7 bases from V and 1 base from J, with 17 bases in between. CDR3 protein: CSAAAGAPSYEQYF. For the CDR3, the DNA is TGCAGCGCCGCAGCAGGGGCCCCTTCCTACGAGCAGTACTTC.

This clonotype was observed many times. The chain recombines TRBV6-5 with TRBJ2-1; 7 bases are shared with TRBD1. Germline assignment: CDR1 MNHEY and CDR2 SVGAGI. CDR3 length equals 15 residues. Unmatched junction bases numbered 7, after V lost 2 bases and J lost 6 bases. The CDR3 DNA follows: TGTGCCAGCAGTTACCTGGGAACAGGGGTCAATGAGCAGTTCTTC. Its translation: CASSYLGTGVNEQFF.

This clonotype showed up many times. The chain carries TRBV20-1 and TRBJ2-2; 11 bases are a match to TRBD1. Germline-derived CDR1 and CDR2 are DFQATT and SNEGSKA (reference sequence). V lost 6 bases and J lost 5; bases outside the gene matches: 11. The CDR3 runs 16 residues. This CDR3 is CSAPKDRGRRTGELFF. The CDR3 DNA is TGCAGTGCACCTAAGGACAGGGGGCGCAGGACCGGGGAGCTGTTTTTT.

This clonotype showed up just once. A read error may be the cause here, since a much bigger clone is one base away. The chain carries TRBV7-2 and TRBJ2-7, with D unclear. The CDR3 runs 14 residues. Germline assignment: CDR1 SGHTA and CDR2 FQGNSA. The CDR3 reads CASSYSSRLDEHYF. CDR3 in DNA: TGTGCCAGCAGCTACTCGAGCCGACTCGACGAGCATTACTTC. Looking up the rest from reference TRBV7-2 and TRBJ2-7 gives the full variable domain: GAGVSQSPSNKVTEKGKDVELRCDPISGHTALYWYRQSLGQGLEFLIYFQGNSAPDKSGLPSDRFSAERTGGSVSTLTIQRTQQEDSAVYLCASSYSSRLDEHYFGPGTRLTVT.

About this clonotype: A much larger clone lies one base from this, so it may be a read error. J is TRBJ2-5 and V is TRBV5-1; the D gene is possibly TRBD2 (6 bases). V lost 0 bases to trimming and J lost 1 base, with 10 bases between them. The CDR3 spans 15 residues. The germline V gene has CDR1 SGHRS and CDR2 YFSETQ. CDR3 residues: CASSLVPAGQETQYF. DNA for the CDR3: TGCGCCAGCAGCTTGGTTCCAGCGGGCCAAGAGACCCAGTACTTC.

This sequence joins TRBV6-2 or TRBV6-3 and TRBJ2-3; possible D gene TRBD2, 6 bases. The V gene's germline CDR1 is MNHEY and CDR2 SVGEGT. CDR3 length equals 15 residues. V dropped 3 bases and J dropped 1 base, with 11 bases sitting between them. CDR3 loop: CASSYLAARTDTQYF. DNA for the CDR3: TGTGCCAGCAGTTATTTAGCGGCCCGCACAGATACGCAGTATTTT.

V is TRBV4-2 and J is TRBJ2-7; TRBD2 matches at 7 bases. The CDR3 length is 16 residues. Trimming removed 3 bases from V and 2 bases from J; junction bases left unmatched: 10. CDR1 is LGHNA, CDR2 YNFKEQ, per germline. The chain's CDR3 is CASSQELSGPPYEQYF. Written as DNA, the CDR3 is TGTGCCAGCAGCCAGGAACTTAGCGGGCCGCCCTACGAGCAGTACTTC.

This rearrangement joins TRBV20-1 to TRBJ2-1; TRBD2 is a possible D gene (6 bases). This CDR3 comprises 15 residues. Germline V gene data show CDR1 as DFQATT and CDR2 as SNEGSKA (reference sequence). The CDR3 loop reads CSHQGRRTTYNEQFF. For the CDR3, the DNA is TGCAGCCACCAAGGGAGGCGGACCACCTACAATGAGCAGTTCTTC.

This clonotype was found a few times. In nucleotides, the CDR3 is TGTGCCAGCAGCTTCGATACCGGGAACACTGAAGCTTTCTTT. Protein product: CASSFDTGNTEAFF. The rearrangement links TRBV7-9 to TRBJ1-1; no clear D gene. The CDR3 is 14 amino acids. The V end lost 3 bases, the J end lost 1 base, and 9 bases lay between the germline ends. Germline V lookup: CDR1 SEHNR, CDR2 FQNEAQ (reference sequence).

This clonotype occurred a few times. The rearrangement uses TRBV7-3 and TRBJ2-3; D gene unclear. Germline V lookup: CDR1 SGHTA, CDR2 FQGTGA. V dropped 2 bases and J dropped 6 bases, with 12 bases sitting between them. This CDR3 spans 14 amino acids. The CDR3 loop is CASSLSRIADTQYF. The CDR3 DNA follows: TGTGCCAGCAGCTTATCCCGTATCGCGGATACGCAGTATTTT.

This clonotype appeared many times. The V call is TRBV20-1, the J call TRBJ1-5; perhaps TRBD1 as D (5 bases). The CDR3 covers 13 residues. Trimming took off 3 bases at V and 4 bases at J, with 10 bases between the two ends. CDR1 and CDR2 from the germline V gene are DFQATT and SNEGSKA (reference sequence). The CDR3 here is CSARPGGNQPQHF. The CDR3 DNA reads TGCAGTGCTAGGCCTGGGGGGAATCAGCCCCAGCATTTT.

This clonotype was recorded many times. The V and J genes are TRBV5-1 and TRBJ2-7; D is perhaps TRBD2 (6 bases). The ends were cut back, 4 bases at V and 1 base at J, with 15 bases in the middle. The CDR3 runs 15 residues. Germline CDR1 SGHRS, CDR2 YFSETQ. DNA of the CDR3: TGCGCCAGCAGCCCTGCTAGCGAAGCTTCCTACGAGCAGTACTTC. Translated: CASSPASEASYEQYF.

This clonotype was found many times. The CDR3 sequence: CASKVGTEHETQYF. CDR3 coding DNA: TGCGCCAGCAAAGTAGGGACGGAGCACGAGACCCAGTACTTC. The genes are TRBV5-1 and TRBJ2-5; D possibly uses TRBD1 or TRBD2 (5 bases each). Germline-derived CDR1 and CDR2 are SGHRS and YFSETQ. V was shortened by 6 bases and J by 5 bases, with 17 bases between the two germline ends. The CDR3 loop spans 14 amino acids.

The sample holds many counts of this clonotype. This rearrangement joins TRBV4-3 to TRBJ2-5; the D gene is possibly TRBD2 (6 bases). The germline V gene encodes CDR1 LGHNA and CDR2 YSLEER. This CDR3 is built from 18 residues. V was trimmed by 1 base and J by 3 bases, leaving 21 bases between them. CDR3 bases: TGCGCCAGCAGCCAAGGCCCCCCGGGACTCCTGGGGGAAGAGACCCAGTACTTC. It specifies CASSQGPPGLLGEETQYF.

This clonotype came up many times. The genes are TRBV11-2 and TRBJ2-5, with D tentatively TRBD2 (6 bases). CDR1 SGHAT and CDR2 FQNNGV come from the germline V gene. CDR3 length: 14 residues. Trimming took off 5 bases at V and 5 bases at J, with 15 bases between the two ends. The CDR3 DNA reads TGTGCCAGCAGCAAACCCACGGGAGTGGAGACCCAGTACTTC. This gives the protein CASSKPTGVETQYF.

This clonotype was counted many times. This chain joins TRBV6-5 and TRBJ2-1; D gene unclear. V dropped 2 bases and J dropped 5 bases, with 13 bases sitting between them. CDR1 and CDR2 (germline): MNHEY, SVGAGI. The length of the CDR3 is 15 residues. DNA for the CDR3: TGTGCCAGCAGTTACGGCGGACGGTTAAACAATGAGCAGTTCTTC. Protein product: CASSYGGRLNNEQFF.

This clonotype was counted at least ten times. The chain has TRBV11-2 and TRBJ2-5; no clear D gene. V shed 2 bases and J shed 3 bases, with 16 bases lying between them. The CDR3 is 16 amino acids. CDR1 and CDR2 from the germline V gene are SGHAT and FQNNGV. CDR3 DNA sequence: TGTGCCAGCAGCTTACCCCAAACCCAGTGGGAAGAGACCCAGTACTTC. It translates to CASSLPQTQWEETQYF.

This clonotype appeared a few times. The chain employs TRBV6-5 and TRBJ1-1, with 10 bases lining up with TRBD1. This CDR3 is 17 amino acids long. J gave up 4 bases and V 0 bases, and 8 bases lay outside the gene matches. CDR1 and CDR2 (germline): MNHEY, SVGAGI. The CDR3 DNA is TGTGCCAGCAGTTACTCGAGTGTGGGGACAGGGGTCACTGAAGCTTTCTTT. It encodes CASSYSSVGTGVTEAFF.

The sample holds many counts of this clonotype. This rearrangement joins TRBV5-1 to TRBJ2-2; 7 nucleotides line up with TRBD2. Germline loops: CDR1 SGHRS, CDR2 YFSETQ. This CDR3 has 16 residues. The V and J ends lost 4 bases and 0 bases, in that order; junction bases with no gene match: 6. In nucleotides, the CDR3 is TGCGCCAGCAGCCGCACGGGACTAACGAACACCGGGGAGCTGTTTTTT. Its protein product is CASSRTGLTNTGELFF.

The chain links TRBV20-1 to TRBJ2-3; D unclear. The CDR3 spans 15 residues. V lost 7 bases to trimming and J lost 0 bases, with 17 bases between them. Germline V gene data show CDR1 as DFQATT and CDR2 as SNEGSKA (reference sequence). The CDR3 nucleotides read TGCAGTGGTGATGCTTCCCCTGCTAGCACAGATACGCAGTATTTT. This sequence encodes CSGDASPASTDTQYF.

This clonotype has ten or more counts. The chain joins TRBV5-6 to TRBJ1-2, with D unclear. The germline V and J ends were trimmed by 6 bases and 2 bases, with 17 bases remaining between them. CDR3 length: 15 residues. Germline-derived CDR1 and CDR2 are SGHDT and YYEEEE. This CDR3 is CASKFYQGPNYGYTF. CDR3 coding DNA: TGTGCCAGCAAGTTTTATCAAGGGCCAAACTATGGCTACACCTTC.

This sequence joins TRBV5-1 and TRBJ1-6; D is undetermined. V was shortened by 4 bases and J by 13 bases, with 21 bases between the two germline ends. Germline lookup yields CDR1 SGHRS and CDR2 YFSETQ. The CDR3 spans 15 residues. The CDR3 DNA reads TGCGCCAGCAGCAACCGGCCCCGACCATTTCAGCCCCTCCACTTT. It is translated as CASSNRPRPFQPLHF.